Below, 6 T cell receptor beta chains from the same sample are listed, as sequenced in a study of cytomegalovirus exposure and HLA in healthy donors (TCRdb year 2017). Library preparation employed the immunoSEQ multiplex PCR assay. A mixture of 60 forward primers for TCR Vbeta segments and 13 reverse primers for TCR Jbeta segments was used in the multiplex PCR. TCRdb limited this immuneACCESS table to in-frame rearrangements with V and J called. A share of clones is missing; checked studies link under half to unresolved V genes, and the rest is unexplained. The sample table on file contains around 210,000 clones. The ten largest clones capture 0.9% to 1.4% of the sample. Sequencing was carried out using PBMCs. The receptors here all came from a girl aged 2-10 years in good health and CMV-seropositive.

CDR3 sequence reads: CASSYSYSNQPQHF. CDR3 coding DNA: TGTGCCAGCAGTTACTCATATAGCAATCAGCCCCAGCATTTT. The chain joins TRBV6-5 to TRBJ1-5, with D unresolved. CDR3 length: 14 amino acids. Trimming removed 0 bases at V and 0 bases at J, with 3 bases between. Germline loops: CDR1 MNHEY, CDR2 SVGAGI.

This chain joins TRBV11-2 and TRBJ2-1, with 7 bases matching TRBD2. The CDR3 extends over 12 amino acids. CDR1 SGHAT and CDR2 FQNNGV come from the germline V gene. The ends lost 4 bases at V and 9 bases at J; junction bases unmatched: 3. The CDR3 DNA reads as TGTGCCAGCAGCTCGGGACTAAGTGAGCAGTTCTTC. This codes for CASSSGLSEQFF.

The CDR3 sequence is CASSSHQGTEAFF. DNA for the CDR3: TGTGCCAGCAGCTCCCACCAGGGAACTGAAGCTTTCTTT. The V gene is TRBV9, the J gene TRBJ1-1, with D perhaps matching TRBD1 (5 bases). Deletions cut 4 bases from V and 5 bases from J, with 12 bases between. CDR1 and CDR2 from the germline V gene are SGDLS and YYNGEE. This CDR3 region has 13 residues.

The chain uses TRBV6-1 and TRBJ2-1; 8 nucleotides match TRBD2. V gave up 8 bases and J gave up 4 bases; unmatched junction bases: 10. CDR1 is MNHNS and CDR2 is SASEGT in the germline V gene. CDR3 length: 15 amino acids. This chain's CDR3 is CASGGLAGGYNEQFF. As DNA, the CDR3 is TGTGCCAGCGGAGGGTTGGCGGGGGGATACAATGAGCAGTTCTTC.

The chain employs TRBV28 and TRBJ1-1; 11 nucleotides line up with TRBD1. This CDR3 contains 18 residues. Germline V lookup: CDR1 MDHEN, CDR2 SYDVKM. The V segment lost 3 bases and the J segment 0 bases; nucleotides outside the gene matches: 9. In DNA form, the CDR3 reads TGTGCCAGCAGTTTCAGAGTTGGGACAGGGGGAATGAACACTGAAGCTTTCTTT. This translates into CASSFRVGTGGMNTEAFF. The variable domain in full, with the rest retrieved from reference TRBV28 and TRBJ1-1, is DVKVTQSSRYLVKRTGEKVFLECVQDMDHENMFWYRQDPGLGLRLIYFSYDVKMKEKGDIPEGYSVSREKKERFSLILESASTNQTSMYLCASSFRVGTGGMNTEAFFGQGTRLTVV.

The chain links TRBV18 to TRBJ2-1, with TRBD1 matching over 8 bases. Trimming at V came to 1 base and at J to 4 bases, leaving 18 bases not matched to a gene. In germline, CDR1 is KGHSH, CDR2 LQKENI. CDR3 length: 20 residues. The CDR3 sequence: CASSPLGQEFTLIPYNEQFF. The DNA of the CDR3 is TGTGCCAGCTCACCACTGGGACAGGAATTCACCCTCATCCCTTACAATGAGCAGTTCTTC.